The source of this T cell receptor (beta chain) is a study of metastatic and nonmetastatic thyroid tumors. About the research overall: Repertoire data that came from the blood and tumor or nodule tissue of malignant and benign thyroid patients were compared. Study findings and constraints: Across blood and tumor, TCR beta diversity in malignant thyroid tumors was reportedly significantly higher than in benign nodules.

The CDR3 runs to 17 residues. Trimming took 7 bases from V and 3 from J; bases not matched to a gene: 13. Per the germline V gene, CDR1 is LGHNA and CDR2 is YSLEER. As for this clone: What it binds is not known.

Authors' data handling: Between-group CDR3 differences, defined by clinicopathological status, yielded a distant-metastasis classifier for papillary thyroid cancer. Via MiXCR, TCRdb re-called the PCR reads. These V and J calls rely on TCRdb rather than the paper's analysis. Of around 35,000 clones detected, less than 20% appear once; the ten largest clones hold nearly 3.5%. Every patient was untreated before thyroid surgery. The rearrangement links TRBV4-3 to TRBJ2-2; 8 bases map to TRBD2. Specimen: blood. The receptor comes from a female donor with papillary thyroid cancer or a benign thyroid nodule (not recorded which). Some clones in this sample may be carry-over from other donors' samples. The CDR3 DNA reads as TGCGCCAGCACTCCAGGGAGCGGGAGACTCCACACCGGGGAGCTGTTTTTT. As protein: CASTPGSGRLHTGELFF.